Below, 9 T cell receptor beta chains from the same sample are listed, as sequenced in a study of shared clonotypes between healthy human individuals (dated by TCRdb to 2020 to 2021). The receptor library was made with the immunoSEQ multiplex PCR assay. TCRdb stores this immuneACCESS table with in-frame sequences only. Part of the clones is absent; in the studies checked, under half of the shortfall reflects unresolved V genes, and no reason is known for the rest. This sample lists 450,000 to 650,000 clones; 70% to 80% were detected once. The top ten constitute around 12% of the sample. Sequencing was done on a sample of PBMCs. These TCRs come from a middle-aged woman in good health. Some clones in this sample may be carry-over from other donors' samples.

The rearrangement uses TRBV7-8 and TRBJ2-1, with 8 bases matching TRBD1. CDR3 length: 16 amino acids. From germline, CDR1 is SGHVS and CDR2 FQNEAQ. The junction had 4 bases not matched to a gene; V was cut back by 1 base and J by 2 bases. The CDR3 spells CASSLGAGGAYNEQFF. For the CDR3, the DNA is TGTGCCAGCAGCTTAGGGGCAGGGGGCGCCTACAATGAGCAGTTCTTC.

The chain has TRBV6-5 and TRBJ2-1; 8 bases are a match to TRBD2. V lost 0 bases, J lost 5 bases, and 6 bases stayed unmatched. This CDR3 is 16 amino acids long. The V gene's germline CDR1 is MNHEY and CDR2 SVGAGI. The CDR3 nucleotides read TGTGCCAGCAGTTACTCGATGACTAGCGCTAACAATGAGCAGTTCTTC. Amino acids: CASSYSMTSANNEQFF.

The chain is built from TRBV28 and TRBJ2-7; TRBD2 aligns across 14 bases. The CDR3 totals 16 residues. CDR1 and CDR2 (germline): MDHEN, SYDVKM. Losses at the gene ends were 6 bases for V and 7 bases for J; bases not matched to a gene: 11. Here the CDR3 reads CASSPGLAGGPWEQYF. The DNA for the CDR3 is TGTGCCAGCAGCCCCGGACTAGCGGGAGGCCCCTGGGAGCAGTACTTC.

This clone has more than one count but fewer than ten. The same CDR3 can be traced to other DNA sequences in this sample. This chain connects TRBV5-1 to TRBJ2-3, with 9 bases matching TRBD1. The germline CDR1 and CDR2 sequences are SGHRS and YFSETQ. V gave up 4 bases and J gave up 3 bases; unmatched junction bases: 6. The CDR3 contains 15 residues. The CDR3 DNA is TGCGCCAGCAGCCTGGGACAGGGTTTGACAGATACGCAGTATTTT. This encodes CASSLGQGLTDTQYF.

The chain uses TRBV7-9 and TRBJ2-2; 11 bases map to TRBD2. V shed 8 bases, J shed 7 bases, and the junction held 9 bases outside the gene matches. In germline, CDR1 is SEHNR, CDR2 FQNEAQ (reference sequence). The CDR3 is 15 residues long. In DNA, the CDR3 is TGTGCCAGCGTTCTAGCGGGAGGTTCCAGCGGGGAGCTGTTTTTT. Its translation: CASVLAGGSSGELFF. Combining the CDR3 with reference TRBV7-9 and TRBJ2-2 gives the whole variable domain DTGVSQNPRHKITKRGQNVTFRCDPISEHNRLYWYRQTLGQGPEFLTYFQNEAQLEKSRLLSDRFSAERPKGSFSTLEIQRTEQGDSAMYLCASVLAGGSSGELFFGEGSRLTVL.

This sequence joins TRBV7-2 and TRBJ2-7; 9 positions agree with TRBD2. V dropped 2 bases and J dropped 3; count of bases not matched to a gene: 5. The CDR3 is 15 amino acids. Germline CDR1 SGHTA, CDR2 FQGNSA. CDR3 bases: TGTGCCAGCAGCTTAAGTAGCGGGGGCCGCTACGAGCAGTACTTC. Protein sequence: CASSLSSGGRYEQYF.

The DNA of the CDR3 is TGCAGCGTTGATCCCAGCGGTGCTGACAATGAGCAGTTCTTC. Amino acids: CSVDPSGADNEQFF. The chain links TRBV29-1 to TRBJ2-1, with D perhaps matching TRBD2 (5 bases). Germline V CDR1 and CDR2: SQVTM, ANQGSEA. This CDR3 is built from 14 residues. V was cut by 3 bases and J by 5 bases, with 14 bases left in between.

This chain joins TRBV5-1 and TRBJ2-1; 11 nucleotides line up with TRBD2. The ends lost 2 bases at V and 9 bases at J; junction bases unmatched: 7. The CDR3 runs to 15 residues. CDR1 and CDR2 (germline): SGHRS, YFSETQ. The chain's CDR3 is CASSLVVAGGPEQFF. The DNA of the CDR3 is TGCGCCAGCAGCTTAGTGGTAGCGGGAGGGCCTGAGCAGTTCTTC.

The chain links TRBV18 to TRBJ1-4, with TRBD1 identical over 7 bases. V shed 2 bases, J shed 8 bases, and the junction held 5 bases outside the gene matches. CDR3 length: 14 residues. Germline-derived CDR1 and CDR2 are KGHSH and LQKENI. CDR3 nucleotides: TGTGCCAGCTCACCAGACAGGGATGGGGAAAAACTGTTTTTT. Translating it yields CASSPDRDGEKLFF.